Shown below are 32 T cell receptor beta chains from a single sample sequenced in a study of blood T cell repertoires in COVID-19. Assay used: immunoSEQ multiplex PCR; TCRdb lists only in-frame clones, some missing. The sample records under 250,000 clones, about 80% being singletons. Sequenced input: peripheral blood. Receptors originate from a man in his fifties or sixties with active or convalescent COVID-19.

V gene TRBV29-1 combines with J gene TRBJ2-7, with D unclear. This CDR3 contains 12 residues. Trimming pared 3 bases from V and 2 bases from J, leaving 8 bases between. Germline CDR1 and CDR2: SQVTM and ANQGSEA. The CDR3 bases are TGCAGCGTTGAGGGCAGCCCCTACGAGCAGTACTTC. It yields the protein CSVEGSPYEQYF.

CDR3 nucleotides: TGTGCCAGCAGCTTGCGAGCAGGGGCTGGGGCCAACGTCCTGACTTTC. This encodes CASSLRAGAGANVLTF. This chain links TRBV5-8 with TRBJ2-6; D is possibly TRBD1 (6 bases). Between the trimmed V and J ends, which lost 1 base and 2 bases, there was a span of 10 bases. Looked up from germline, CDR1 is SGHTS and CDR2 is YDEGEE. The CDR3 consists of 16 residues.

In this sample, this clone turned up a few times. The chain employs TRBV5-1 and TRBJ2-7; D may be TRBD1 (6 bases). V was clipped by 3 bases and J by 4 bases, with 11 bases between them. CDR1 SGHRS and CDR2 YFSETQ come from the germline V gene. This CDR3 has 13 residues. As DNA, the CDR3 is TGCGCCAGCAGCTCGGACAGTGGATACGAGCAGTACTTC. This gives the protein CASSSDSGYEQYF.

The V gene is TRBV19, the J gene TRBJ1-2; D is possibly TRBD1 (5 bases). The length of the CDR3 is 14 residues. The germline V gene encodes CDR1 LNHDA and CDR2 SQIVND (reference sequence). V lost 2 bases and J lost 5, with 12 bases in between. CDR3 in amino acids: CASSILEGPYGYTF. In nucleotides, the CDR3 is TGTGCCAGTAGTATATTGGAGGGGCCGTATGGCTACACCTTC. The variable domain in full, with the rest retrieved from reference TRBV19 and TRBJ1-2, is DGGITQSPKYLFRKEGQNVTLSCEQNLNHDAMYWYRQDPGQGLRLIYYSQIVNDFQKGDIAEGYSVSREKKESFPLTVTSAQKNPTAFYLCASSILEGPYGYTFGSGTRLTVV.

The rearrangement links TRBV2 to TRBJ1-5, with D unresolved. V was pared by 4 bases and J by 3 bases, with 7 bases between. Germline V gene sequence: CDR1 SNHLY, CDR2 FYNNEI. The length of the CDR3 is 13 residues. Here the CDR3 reads CASSAQLNQPQHF. The CDR3 DNA reads as TGTGCCAGCAGTGCACAGCTCAATCAGCCCCAGCATTTT.

As DNA, the CDR3 is TGTGCCTGGAGTGTGGGGACAGTGAACACTGAAGCTTTCTTT. Translating gives CAWSVGTVNTEAFF. This chain connects TRBV30 to TRBJ1-1, with 7 bases that match TRBD1. With 0 bases clipped from V and 0 bases from J, the junction kept 1 base outside the gene matches. CDR1 and CDR2 (germline): GTSNPN, SVGIG (reference sequence). This CDR3 comprises 14 residues. Supplemented by reference TRBV30 and TRBJ1-1, the full variable domain reads SQTIHQWPATLVQPVGSPLSLECTVEGTSNPNLYWYRQAAGRGLQLLFYSVGIGQISSEVPQNLSASRPQDRQFILSSKKLLLSDSGFYLCAWSVGTVNTEAFFGQGTRLTVV.

This chain joins TRBV30 and TRBJ1-2; a possible D gene is TRBD1 (6 bases). The length of the CDR3 is 14 residues. Germline V gives CDR1 GTSNPN, CDR2 SVGIG (reference sequence). V was clipped by 2 bases and J by 8 bases, with 18 bases between them. The CDR3 DNA sequence: TGTGCCTGGAGTTTACGGTCAGGGGTTCGAGGCTACACCTTC. It translates to CAWSLRSGVRGYTF.

Only one count was recorded for this clone. The chain recombines TRBV7-2 with TRBJ1-6; the match to TRBD1 covers 7 bases. Per the germline V gene, CDR1 is SGHTA and CDR2 is FQGNSA. The CDR3 spans 15 residues. The V and J ends lost 5 bases and 7 bases, in that order; junction bases with no gene match: 8. As DNA, the CDR3 is TGTGCCAGCAGCGACGGACAGGCGATAAATTCACCCCTCCACTTT. It translates to CASSDGQAINSPLHF.

A remark on this clone: In the same sample, other DNA sequences code for this CDR3. The chain couples TRBV29-1 to TRBJ1-1; D might be TRBD1 (5 bases). CDR3 length equals 11 residues. V gave up 4 bases and J gave up 5 bases, with 8 bases separating them. CDR1 SQVTM and CDR2 ANQGSEA come from the germline V gene. The CDR3 bases are TGCAGCGTTGGCAGGGTAACTGAAGCTTTCTTT. Protein sequence: CSVGRVTEAFF.

The V gene is TRBV7-8, the J gene TRBJ1-2; a possible D gene is TRBD1 (5 bases). The V gene's germline CDR1 is SGHVS and CDR2 FQNEAQ. The CDR3 has 15 residues. Trimming removed 4 bases at V and 4 bases at J, with 16 bases between. The CDR3 bases are TGTGCCAGCAGCTCCGCGGGGCTCGGGTTCTATGGCTACACCTTC. Its translation is CASSSAGLGFYGYTF.

The J gene is TRBJ2-7, the V gene TRBV28; TRBD2 agrees at 9 bases. The V gene end was trimmed by 6 bases and the J gene end by 7 bases; junction bases not matched to a gene: 13. CDR1 is MDHEN, CDR2 SYDVKM, per germline. The CDR3 length is 15 residues. CDR3 bases: TGTGCCAGCAGCTCAGTAGCGGGGGCCCCGGGGGAGCAGTACTTC. It encodes CASSSVAGAPGEQYF.

The chain couples TRBV29-1 to TRBJ1-1; TRBD1 might be the D (6 bases). The germline V gene has CDR1 SQVTM and CDR2 ANQGSEA. The CDR3 consists of 11 residues. The V end was cut by 7 bases, the J end by 7 bases, with 13 bases between. This CDR3 reads CSGLTGIEAFF. For the CDR3, the DNA is TGCAGCGGTCTTACAGGGATTGAAGCTTTCTTT.

The genes are TRBV28 and TRBJ1-4; D ambiguous. Per germline, CDR1 MDHEN and CDR2 SYDVKM. The CDR3 contains 16 residues. The V and J ends lost 5 bases and 1 base respectively, with 14 bases between them. The CDR3 region is CASSPTRLGTNEKLFF. The CDR3 DNA is TGTGCCAGCAGTCCCACCCGACTGGGAACTAATGAAAAACTGTTTTTT.

V is TRBV15 and J is TRBJ2-7; the D gene is possibly TRBD1 (5 bases). The CDR3 is made up of 15 amino acids. Trimming stripped 0 bases from V and 2 bases from J, with 11 bases between. Germline CDR1 reads LNHNV; CDR2 reads YYDKDF (reference sequence). CDR3 residues: CATSRDWGETYEQYF. The CDR3 region has the DNA TGTGCCACCAGCAGAGACTGGGGCGAAACCTACGAGCAGTACTTC.

The chain carries TRBV7-2 and TRBJ1-1; possible D gene TRBD1, 5 bases. Germline-derived CDR1 and CDR2 are SGHTA and FQGNSA. The germline V and J ends were trimmed by 5 bases and 0 bases, with 7 bases remaining between them. The CDR3 runs 13 residues. CDR3 in amino acids: CASSMDMNTEAFF. CDR3 DNA sequence: TGTGCCAGCAGCATGGACATGAACACTGAAGCTTTCTTT.

This clone was seen just once. This chain uses TRBV5-4 with TRBJ1-1, with TRBD1 matching 11 bases. CDR1 is SGHNT, CDR2 YYREEE, per germline (reference sequence). The CDR3 is made up of 18 amino acids. V was pared by 4 bases and J by 0 bases, with 11 bases of the junction left unmatched. CDR3 residues: CASSTDRGRGAMNTEAFF. CDR3 nucleotide sequence: TGTGCCAGCAGCACGGACAGGGGGCGCGGGGCTATGAACACTGAAGCTTTCTTT.

The chain couples TRBV24-1 to TRBJ1-2, with D unclear. V dropped 2 bases and J dropped 2 bases, with 8 bases sitting between them. The CDR3 is 14 amino acids. The germline V gene has CDR1 KGHDR and CDR2 SFDVKD. The CDR3 here is CATSDWGGNYGYTF. The CDR3 DNA sequence: TGTGCCACCAGTGATTGGGGAGGGAACTATGGCTACACCTTC.

The V and J genes are TRBV7-9 and TRBJ2-7; 7 bases map to TRBD1. The trim removed 5 bases at V and 1 base at J, leaving 8 bases unmatched. CDR1 and CDR2 from the germline V gene are SEHNR and FQNEAQ (reference sequence). CDR3 size: 15 residues. CDR3: CASSADRAGSYEQYF. CDR3 DNA: TGTGCCAGCAGCGCCGACAGGGCCGGATCCTACGAGCAGTACTTC. The whole variable domain, filled in from reference TRBV7-9 and TRBJ2-7, reads DTGVSQNPRHKITKRGQNVTFRCDPISEHNRLYWYRQTLGQGPEFLTYFQNEAQLEKSRLLSDRFSAERPKGSFSTLEIQRTEQGDSAMYLCASSADRAGSYEQYFGPGTRLTVT.

This chain links TRBV6-2 or TRBV6-3 with TRBJ2-7; D unclear. V lost 6 bases to trimming and J lost 1 base, with 10 bases between them. The V gene's germline CDR1 is MNHEY and CDR2 SVGEGT. CDR3 length: 13 amino acids. The CDR3 DNA follows: TGTGCCAGCAGCCGAGGCAGTTCCTACGAGCAGTACTTC. It codes for CASSRGSSYEQYF.

The J gene is TRBJ2-3, the V gene TRBV6-2 or TRBV6-3; 8 bases align to TRBD2. The CDR3 runs 15 residues. The junction had 7 bases not matched to a gene; V was cut back by 4 bases and J by 4 bases. Germline values: CDR1 MNHEY, CDR2 SVGEGT. The CDR3 here is CASSWTGGHSDTQYF. CDR3 in DNA: TGTGCCAGCAGTTGGACGGGGGGGCATTCAGATACGCAGTATTTT.

This chain uses TRBV6-6 with TRBJ2-7, with 10 bases matching TRBD1. J gave up 4 bases and V 1 base, and 4 bases lay outside the gene matches. The CDR3 has 15 amino acids. The germline gives CDR1 MNHNY, CDR2 SVGAGI (reference sequence). DNA for the CDR3: TGTGCCAGCAGTTACTTGGGACAGGGGACATACGAGCAGTACTTC. Amino acids: CASSYLGQGTYEQYF.

The rearrangement links TRBV11-2 to TRBJ2-3; TRBD2 matches at 8 bases. Trimming took 5 bases from V and 6 from J; bases not matched to a gene: 7. Germline V gene lookup returns CDR1 SGHAT and CDR2 FQNNGV. This CDR3 has 14 amino acids. CDR3 amino acids: CASSPGLVTDTQYF. The CDR3 coding sequence is TGTGCCAGCAGCCCGGGACTAGTAACGGATACGCAGTATTTT.

This clone was counted a single time. This rearrangement joins TRBV10-3 to TRBJ2-7; 8 nucleotides agree with TRBD2. With V trimmed by 3 bases and J by 3 bases, 10 bases remained unmatched. Germline values: CDR1 ENHRY, CDR2 SYGVKD. There are 16 residues in the CDR3. DNA of the CDR3: TGTGCCATCAGTGATGCGGGGGGTGACCTTGGCTACGAGCAGTACTTC. Translated, it gives CAISDAGGDLGYEQYF.

The rearrangement uses TRBV10-3 and TRBJ1-5; D call uncertain. CDR3 size: 15 residues. Germline V gene sequence: CDR1 ENHRY, CDR2 SYGVKD. Trimming stripped 6 bases from V and 4 bases from J, with 16 bases between. The CDR3 sequence: CAISQSGAGNQPQHF. The CDR3 DNA follows: TGTGCCATCAGCCAGTCCGGAGCGGGGAATCAGCCCCAGCATTTT.

The chain employs TRBV6-5 and TRBJ1-5, with TRBD1 as a possible D gene (6 bases). CDR1 is MNHEY and CDR2 is SVGAGI in the germline V gene. The CDR3 covers 13 residues. The germline V and J ends were trimmed by 9 bases and 4 bases, with 13 bases remaining between them. The CDR3 loop reads CASGNRVNQPQHF. In nucleotides, the CDR3 is TGTGCCAGTGGTAACAGGGTGAATCAGCCCCAGCATTTT.

J is TRBJ1-5 and V is TRBV5-1; TRBD1 agrees at 10 bases. Trimming removed 4 bases from V and 5 bases from J; junction bases left unmatched: 6. Germline CDR1 SGHRS, CDR2 YFSETQ. This CDR3 comprises 15 residues. Written as DNA, the CDR3 is TGCGCCAGCAGCCGGACAGGGGGGGTAGATCAGCCCCAGCATTTT. Protein product: CASSRTGGVDQPQHF.

The chain links TRBV11-3 to TRBJ2-2; D perhaps matches TRBD1 (7 bases). This CDR3 region has 16 residues. Trimming took off 4 bases at V and 0 bases at J, with 12 bases between the two ends. Germline CDR1 SGHNT, CDR2 YENEEA. CDR3 sequence reads: CASSSQGEANTGELFF. In DNA, the CDR3 is TGTGCCAGCAGCTCCCAGGGGGAGGCGAACACCGGGGAGCTGTTTTTT.

This clone was seen only once. This chain joins TRBV5-4 and TRBJ2-7, with 8 bases aligning to TRBD2. The CDR3 extends over 15 amino acids. Trimming took 5 bases from V and 5 from J; bases not matched to a gene: 12. Germline V gives CDR1 SGHNT, CDR2 YYREEE (reference sequence). CDR3 nucleotides: TGTGCCAGCAGTCCCTCTGGGCGGGGGGTTGACGAGCAGTACTTC. Translated: CASSPSGRGVDEQYF.

The chain carries TRBV7-9 and TRBJ2-3; 8 nucleotides line up with TRBD1. With V trimmed by 3 bases and J by 4 bases, 6 bases remained unmatched. This CDR3 has 15 residues. CDR1 SEHNR and CDR2 FQNEAQ come from the germline V gene (reference sequence). CDR3 coding DNA: TGTGCCAGCAGCTTGGGGACAGGCGGGTCAGATACGCAGTATTTT. This encodes CASSLGTGGSDTQYF.

This chain links TRBV3-1 (or the pseudogene TRBV3-2) with TRBJ1-6; 7 bases are a match to TRBD1. Germline V lookup: CDR1 LGHDT, CDR2 YNNKEL (reference sequence). CDR3 length: 18 residues. J lost 7 bases, V lost 2 bases, and 14 bases had no gene match. DNA for the CDR3: TGTGCCAGCAGCCAACAACTCGCCTCCGGGACAGCGAATTCACCCCTCCACTTT. Translated: CASSQQLASGTANSPLHF.

A few counts support this clone. This chain connects TRBV19 to TRBJ1-1; D is undetermined. The germline V and J ends were trimmed by 2 bases and 1 base, with 2 bases remaining between them. This CDR3 region has 12 residues. Looked up from germline, CDR1 is LNHDA and CDR2 is SQIVND (reference sequence). CDR3 sequence (DNA): TGTGCCAGTAGTATACAGAACACTGAAGCTTTCTTT. Its protein is CASSIQNTEAFF.

The genes are TRBV7-9 and TRBJ2-7, with D possibly being TRBD2 (6 bases). Germline CDR1 and CDR2: SEHNR and FQNEAQ (reference sequence). This CDR3 comprises 13 residues. V lost 2 bases and J lost 7, with 12 bases in between. The CDR3 here is CASSLFTGGEQYF. The CDR3 DNA follows: TGTGCCAGCAGCTTATTTACCGGGGGAGAGCAGTACTTC. Variable domain in full (rest from reference TRBV7-9 and TRBJ2-7): DTGVSQNPRHKITKRGQNVTFRCDPISEHNRLYWYRQTLGQGPEFLTYFQNEAQLEKSRLLSDRFSAERPKGSFSTLEIQRTEQGDSAMYLCASSLFTGGEQYFGPGTRLTVT.